This entry lists 28 T cell receptor beta chains sequenced from one sample in a study of Graves' ophthalmopathy and Graves' hyperthyroidism. Amplification targeted the TCR beta CDR3 regions, with RNA transcripts as the source material. HTBI-primed first-round RT-PCR preceded second-round multiplex PCR. TCRdb analysed the multiplex PCR reads with MiXCR anew, one entry per CDR3 protein. The table has some 400,000 distinct CDR3 sequences, around 20% seen once; the top ten hold roughly 1.5%. Material: peripheral blood. The receptors come from a woman aged 18-29 years with Graves' ophthalmopathy.

Here the CDR3 reads CASRDSRTESPLHF. For the CDR3, the DNA is TGTGCCAGCAGAGATTCTCGGACAGAATCACCCCTCCACTTT. The V gene is TRBV28, the J gene TRBJ1-6, with D possibly being TRBD1 (6 bases). The CDR3 is 14 residues long. V was clipped by 6 bases and J by 10 bases, with 16 bases between them. Germline V gives CDR1 MDHEN, CDR2 SYDVKM.

CDR3 bases: TGTGCCAGCAGTTTCCCTCTCATCGACAGGGGGCTCTACGAGCAGTACTTC. Translated: CASSFPLIDRGLYEQYF. The J gene is TRBJ2-7, the V gene TRBV28; TRBD1 aligns across 10 bases. The CDR3 consists of 17 residues. CDR1 is MDHEN, CDR2 SYDVKM, per germline. V was pared by 3 bases and J by 3 bases, with 11 bases of the junction left unmatched. Full variable domain (remainder filled in from reference TRBV28 and TRBJ2-7): DVKVTQSSRYLVKRTGEKVFLECVQDMDHENMFWYRQDPGLGLRLIYFSYDVKMKEKGDIPEGYSVSREKKERFSLILESASTNQTSMYLCASSFPLIDRGLYEQYFGPGTRLTVT.

In its sample, this clonotype was seen many times. The V gene is TRBV27, the J gene TRBJ2-2, with D possibly TRBD2 on 6 matching bases. The CDR3 is 16 amino acids. The germline V and J ends were trimmed by 8 bases and 1 base, with 17 bases remaining between them. CDR1 MNHEY and CDR2 SMNVEV come from the germline V gene (reference sequence). CDR3 nucleotides: TGTGCCAGCTCTCCTTGGGGGGTGAGGAACACCGGGGAGCTGTTTTTT. Translation gives CASSPWGVRNTGELFF.

This clonotype appeared many times. DNA for the CDR3: TGTGCCAGCAGCCTGGACAGGATAGACGAGCAGTACTTC. It specifies CASSLDRIDEQYF. The J gene is TRBJ2-7, the V gene TRBV3-1; 7 bases are a match to TRBD1. Germline assignment: CDR1 LGHDT and CDR2 YNNKEL (reference sequence). V shed 4 bases, J shed 5 bases, and the junction held 5 bases outside the gene matches. The CDR3 loop spans 13 amino acids.

This clonotype showed up many times. The chain recombines TRBV24-1 with TRBJ1-5; D possibly corresponds to TRBD1 (6 bases). Germline CDR1 and CDR2: KGHDR and SFDVKD. CDR3 size: 14 residues. V was trimmed by 5 bases and J by 6 bases, leaving 13 bases between them. The CDR3 nucleotides are TGTGCCACCAGTGCGACAGGAAGGGGTCAGCCCCAGCATTTT. Amino acids: CATSATGRGQPQHF.

This clonotype was found many times. J is TRBJ2-7 and V is TRBV11-2, with 10 bases that match TRBD1. This CDR3 spans 18 amino acids. CDR1 and CDR2 (germline): SGHAT, FQNNGV. J gave up 2 bases and V 0 bases, and 10 bases lay outside the gene matches. CDR3 loop: CASSLDLSRDRGPYEQYF. The CDR3 bases are TGTGCCAGCAGCTTAGATCTGTCCCGGGACAGGGGTCCCTACGAGCAGTACTTC.

This clonotype has at least ten counts. This chain joins TRBV18 and TRBJ2-7; no clear D. Deletions cut 2 bases from V and 0 bases from J, with 8 bases between. The germline V gene has CDR1 KGHSH and CDR2 LQKENI. The CDR3 is 14 amino acids. CDR3 region: CASSPSPASYEQYF. CDR3 sequence (DNA): TGTGCCAGCTCACCATCGCCGGCCTCCTACGAGCAGTACTTC.

This clonotype was recorded many times. The conserved phenylalanine or tryptophan is not found at the CDR3 terminus, so this likely reflects a read error. Because the CDR3's place on the DNA is in doubt, the DNA is left out and the CDR3 is given as listed by TCRdb. The chain combines TRBV20-1 with TRBJ2-5; the table gives TRBD2 as D, unverified against the DNA. The CDR3 extends over 14 residues, inclusive of both ends. In germline, CDR1 is DFQATT, CDR2 SNEGSKA (reference sequence). The CDR3 sequence: CSARDGMGLPSGTI.

This clonotype was seen many times. The genes are TRBV6-1 and TRBJ1-2; no clear D gene. This CDR3 has 12 residues. Germline assignment: CDR1 MNHNS and CDR2 SASEGT. Trimming cost V 6 bases and J 4 bases, with 9 bases left between them. CDR3 sequence (DNA): TGTGCCAGCAGAACAGACTTCTATGGCTACACCTTC. Protein: CASRTDFYGYTF.

This clonotype was detected many times. The chain combines TRBV19 with TRBJ2-3; possibly TRBD2 for D (5 bases). Per the germline V gene, CDR1 is LNHDA and CDR2 is SQIVND (reference sequence). V was trimmed by 7 bases and J by 2 bases, leaving 16 bases between them. CDR3 length equals 15 residues. As DNA, the CDR3 is TGTGCCAGTAACACCCTAGCCGGGGACACAGATACGCAGTATTTT. This gives the protein CASNTLAGDTDTQYF.

The sample holds many counts of this clonotype. CDR3 protein: CASSPAGRGSYEQYF. DNA of the CDR3: TGTGCCAGCAGCCCCGCCGGGAGGGGCTCCTACGAGCAGTACTTC. V and J are TRBV7-2 and TRBJ2-7; 8 bases are a match to TRBD2. CDR1 SGHTA and CDR2 FQGNSA come from the germline V gene. The CDR3 runs to 15 residues. The V and J ends lost 5 bases and 0 bases, in that order; junction bases with no gene match: 6.

The rearrangement joins TRBV28 to TRBJ1-5; D ambiguous. V shed 7 bases and J shed 1 base, with 8 bases lying between them. Germline V gene lookup returns CDR1 MDHEN and CDR2 SYDVKM. CDR3 size: 13 residues. In DNA, the CDR3 is TGTGCCAGCAACACGGGGAGCAATCAGCCCCAGCATTTT. It codes for CASNTGSNQPQHF.

Many counts were recorded for this clonotype. The chain has TRBV28 and TRBJ2-7, with 8 bases fitting TRBD1. The CDR3 length is 14 residues. V lost 3 bases and J lost 3; bases outside the gene matches: 4. Per germline, CDR1 MDHEN and CDR2 SYDVKM. CDR3 DNA: TGTGCCAGCAGTTTCAGGGGGCCTCTCTACGAGCAGTACTTC. Amino acid sequence: CASSFRGPLYEQYF.

There are a few counts of this clonotype. One end of the junction does not line up with germline, which may come from a read error. CDR3 sequence reads: CASSLAGTGGAEAF. In nucleotides, the CDR3 is TGTGCCAGCAGCTTAGCTGGGACAGGGGGCGCCGAGGCCTTC. J is TRBJ1-2 and V is TRBV7-2; TRBD1 agrees at 12 bases. The CDR3 has 14 amino acids. Germline V gives CDR1 SGHTA, CDR2 FQGNSA.

The gene calls are TRBV20-1 and TRBJ2-5; TRBD1 matches 8 bases. V was clipped by 6 bases and J by 2 bases; unmatched bases: 11. Germline CDR1 reads DFQATT; CDR2 reads SNEGSKA (reference sequence). This CDR3 region has 15 residues. Written as DNA, the CDR3 is TGCAGTGCGCCGACAGGGGCTGGGATACAAGAGACCCAGTACTTC. Protein product: CSAPTGAGIQETQYF.

V is TRBV20-1 and J is TRBJ2-7, with a tentative D call TRBD1 (6 bases). Germline V CDR1 and CDR2: DFQATT, SNEGSKA (reference sequence). This CDR3 has 16 residues. V was cut by 0 bases and J by 1 base, with 16 bases left in between. CDR3 in amino acids: CSARDVFRDTSYEQYF. In DNA form, the CDR3 reads TGCAGTGCTAGAGATGTCTTCCGGGACACATCCTACGAGCAGTACTTC.

This clonotype showed up many times. This chain joins TRBV6-5 and TRBJ1-2, with D tentatively TRBD1 (5 bases). This CDR3 is 13 amino acids long. The germline gives CDR1 MNHEY, CDR2 SVGAGI. V was pared by 7 bases and J by 4 bases, with 13 bases between. CDR3 amino acids: CASTNTGAYGYTF. CDR3 coding DNA: TGTGCCAGCACAAATACAGGAGCCTATGGCTACACCTTC.

The sample holds many counts of this clonotype. V and J are TRBV11-2 and TRBJ1-5; no clear D gene. CDR1 and CDR2 from the germline V gene are SGHAT and FQNNGV. V was cut by 0 bases and J by 1 base, with 10 bases left in between. This CDR3 region has 16 residues. The CDR3 here is CASSLEVGRSNQPQHF. CDR3 nucleotide sequence: TGTGCCAGCAGCTTAGAGGTGGGCAGAAGCAATCAGCCCCAGCATTTT.

In this sample, this clonotype turned up many times. A read error may produce the germline difference seen at one junction end. The gene calls are TRBV7-8 and TRBJ2-7; TRBD2 agrees at 7 bases. Germline CDR1 SGHVS, CDR2 FQNEAQ. The CDR3 consists of 14 residues. CDR3 nucleotide sequence: TGTGCCGGCAGTACGGCTTCCGGGGGGTACGAGCAGTACTTC. Amino acids: CAGSTASGGYEQYF.

The sample holds many counts of this clonotype. This rearrangement joins TRBV11-2 to TRBJ2-7; D remains ambiguous. Germline loops: CDR1 SGHAT, CDR2 FQNNGV. This CDR3 region has 14 residues. Trimming shortened V by 0 bases and J by 4 bases, and 10 bases separated the two germline ends. DNA for the CDR3: TGTGCCAGCAGCTTAGACAACTGGCATTACGAGCAGTACTTC. Amino acids: CASSLDNWHYEQYF. The full variable domain, completed using reference TRBV11-2 and TRBJ2-7, is EAGVAQSPRYKIIEKRQSVAFWCNPISGHATLYWYQQILGQGPKLLIQFQNNGVVDDSQLPKDRFSAERLKGVDSTLKIQPAKLEDSAVYLCASSLDNWHYEQYFGPGTRLTVT.

This clonotype was observed many times. The CDR3 sequence: CSVRQDTGELFF. In nucleotides, the CDR3 is TGCAGTGTTCGACAGGACACCGGGGAGCTGTTTTTT. J is TRBJ2-2 and V is TRBV29-1, with a tentative D call TRBD1 (6 bases). Germline V gene lookup returns CDR1 SQVTM and CDR2 ANQGSEA. This CDR3 region has 12 residues.

This clonotype was counted many times. The chain has TRBV19 and TRBJ1-2; D is unclear. The CDR3 runs to 14 residues. V lost 3 bases to trimming and J lost 4 bases, with 12 bases between them. Looked up from germline, CDR1 is LNHDA and CDR2 is SQIVND (reference sequence). CDR3 nucleotides: TGTGCCAGTAGTATCGAAGACCGACGCTATGGCTACACCTTC. Translating gives CASSIEDRRYGYTF. Together with reference TRBV19 and TRBJ1-2, the CDR3 gives the full variable domain: DGGITQSPKYLFRKEGQNVTLSCEQNLNHDAMYWYRQDPGQGLRLIYYSQIVNDFQKGDIAEGYSVSREKKESFPLTVTSAQKNPTAFYLCASSIEDRRYGYTFGSGTRLTVV.

At least ten counts were recorded for this clonotype. The chain links TRBV6-2 or TRBV6-3 to TRBJ2-7; a weak D match, TRBD1 (5 bases). There are 13 residues in the CDR3. V gave up 5 bases and J gave up 2 bases, with 10 bases separating them. The germline gives CDR1 MNHEY, CDR2 SVGEGT. This chain's CDR3 is CASSKTGTYEQYF. The DNA for the CDR3 is TGTGCCAGCAGTAAAACAGGTACCTACGAGCAGTACTTC.

This clonotype was observed at least ten times. This rearrangement joins TRBV7-3 to TRBJ1-1; D is ambiguous. The CDR3 runs 13 residues. V was shortened by 4 bases and J by 5 bases, with 11 bases between the two germline ends. The germline V gene has CDR1 SGHTA and CDR2 FQGTGA. CDR3 sequence reads: CASSWSASTEAFF. The DNA of the CDR3 is TGTGCCAGCAGCTGGTCCGCGAGTACTGAAGCTTTCTTT.

This clonotype was counted ten times or more. The chain combines TRBV7-9 with TRBJ2-7; D not certain. V shed 1 base and J shed 2 bases, with 6 bases lying between them. The germline V gene encodes CDR1 SEHNR and CDR2 FQNEAQ (reference sequence). The length of the CDR3 is 13 residues. The CDR3 DNA follows: TGTGCCAGCAGCTTAGAACCACCCTACGAGCAGTACTTC. It specifies CASSLEPPYEQYF. The full variable domain, with the rest looked up from reference TRBV7-9 and TRBJ2-7, is DTGVSQNPRHKITKRGQNVTFRCDPISEHNRLYWYRQTLGQGPEFLTYFQNEAQLEKSRLLSDRFSAERPKGSFSTLEIQRTEQGDSAMYLCASSLEPPYEQYFGPGTRLTVT.

This clonotype was seen at least ten times. V usage is TRBV27 and J usage is TRBJ2-7; D is unclear. The germline V and J ends were trimmed by 6 bases and 6 bases, with 15 bases remaining between them. This CDR3 is 13 amino acids long. CDR1 MNHEY and CDR2 SMNVEV come from the germline V gene (reference sequence). DNA of the CDR3: TGTGCCAGCAGAGCGATGGCCTGGAGCGAGCAGTACTTC. Its protein product is CASRAMAWSEQYF.

The chain has TRBV6-2 or TRBV6-3 and TRBJ1-1; 7 nucleotides match TRBD1. From germline, CDR1 is MNHEY and CDR2 SVGEGT. V was pared by 2 bases and J by 11 bases, with 14 bases of the junction left unmatched. This CDR3 region has 15 residues. The CDR3 coding sequence is TGTGCCAGCAGTTACGGTGGGGACAGTCTCAAAAGGGCTTTCTTT. It yields the protein CASSYGGDSLKRAFF.

Many counts were recorded for this clonotype. V gene TRBV2 combines with J gene TRBJ2-7; weak D call: TRBD1 (6 bases). The CDR3 length is 15 residues. Between the trimmed V and J ends, which lost 1 base and 5 bases, there was a span of 15 bases. CDR1 and CDR2 (germline): SNHLY, FYNNEI. CDR3 region: CASSEGSGTIDEQYF. The CDR3 DNA reads TGTGCCAGCAGTGAAGGATCGGGGACAATCGACGAGCAGTACTTC.